These 3 T cell receptor beta chains originate from one sample sequenced in a study of lymphopenia after photon versus proton radiotherapy. Measured with immunoSEQ multiplex PCR; TCRdb has only the in-frame clones, and not every one. Among over 50,000 clones listed, 86% were seen once. The sequences come from peripheral blood, collected from a patient treated with photon-based radiotherapy. The receptors were sampled from a man aged 35 to 55 with gastric cancer.

The chain is built from TRBV4-2 and TRBJ1-3, with 7 bases matching TRBD1. The CDR3 consists of 15 residues. Germline values: CDR1 LGHNA, CDR2 YNFKEQ. The trim removed 4 bases at V and 1 base at J, leaving 4 bases unmatched. The CDR3 coding sequence is TGTGCCAGCAGCCTTGGGACAGCTTCTGGAAACACCATATATTTT. It yields the protein CASSLGTASGNTIYF.

The chain uses TRBV27 and TRBJ1-3, with D uncertain. The V end was cut by 6 bases, the J end by 2 bases, with 8 bases between. Per the germline V gene, CDR1 is MNHEY and CDR2 is SMNVEV (reference sequence). The CDR3 is 13 amino acids. The CDR3: CASRTGTGNTIYF. CDR3 sequence (DNA): TGTGCCAGCAGGACGGGGACTGGAAACACCATATATTTT.

The chain is built from TRBV4-3 and TRBJ1-6, with 7 bases identical to TRBD1. Germline V gene sequence: CDR1 LGHNA, CDR2 YSLEER. This CDR3 region has 16 residues. The J segment lost 10 bases and the V segment lost 0 bases, leaving 9 bases of the junction unmatched. The CDR3 DNA sequence: TGCGCCAGCAGCCAAGATGGGGGGGGACAGAGATCACCCCTCCACTTT. Translating it yields CASSQDGGGQRSPLHF.